The clone carrying this T cell receptor (beta chain) was counted only a few times. This may stem from a read error, because a much larger clone lies one nucleotide away. These data come from a study of regulatory T cells in long-lasting Graves disease. Arm-PCR with iRepertoire HTBI primers amplified the CDR3 regions for these TCR beta libraries. Via MiXCR, TCRdb re-called the multiplex PCR reads, giving one row per CDR3 protein. Of 380,000 or so distinct CDR3 sequences listed, under 20% are singletons. The time point denotes: newly diagnosed GD, antithyroid drugs for less than 3 months. PBMC-extracted RNA yielded the TCR library. The CDR3 loop spans 13 amino acids. Germline CDR1 and CDR2: MGHRA and YSYEKL. A further study also used this sample, focusing on T cells in Graves' hyperthyroidism and ophthalmopathy.

This sequence joins TRBV4-1 and TRBJ1-1; no clear D. This TCR was sampled from a woman aged 18-35 years with Graves disease. The sample in question was peripheral blood mononuclear cells (PBMCs), obtained at new diagnosis, from a patient treated with antithyroid drugs. The CDR3 DNA sequence: TGCGTCAGCAGCCCAGAGGGGAACACTGAAGCTTTCTTT. This encodes CVSSPEGNTEAFF.